This record covers a single T cell receptor beta chain. Its antigen is as yet unknown. Between the trimmed V and J ends, which lost 5 bases and 2 bases, there was a span of 10 bases. CDR1 and CDR2 (germline): MDHEN, SYDVKM. The CDR3 totals 14 residues. An even split of each subset's genomic DNA across several immunoSEQ plates was performed. The table came from immunoSEQ multiplex PCR; TCRdb's copy has only in-frame clones and leaves some out. The table has roughly 1,500,000 clones, approximately 98.5% seen once. This sample was included in a study of shared clonotypes between healthy human individuals. Study-level points and caveats: Unshared clonotypes carried lower generation probabilities than those common to all four donors.

The sequencing input was naive CD4+ T cells sorted from blood. The subset: CD45RA+ positively selected. The receptor was derived from a man younger than 40 in good health. V gene TRBV28 combines with J gene TRBJ1-3; tentative D call: TRBD1 (6 bases). DNA of the CDR3: TGTGCCAGCAGTCCTACAGGGACTGGAAACACCATATATTTT. Protein: CASSPTGTGNTIYF.